The rows below give T cell receptor beta chains drawn from one sample of a study of cytomegalovirus exposure and HLA in healthy donors. Some clones are missing from TCRdb's copy, which holds only in-frame ones; the method was immunoSEQ multiplex PCR. This sample yields around 93,000 clones, of which over 75% are seen a single time; over 3% belongs to the top ten. Sequencing used PBMCs. These receptors came from a man aged 50 to 60 in good health and CMV-seronegative. Each CDR3 is given with its conserved first and last residue. The order of the fields is CDR3 protein, CDR3 DNA, clone size, CDR3 length, D gene, V gene, J gene. The D gene is left open where the match is weak. Some rows mark clone size as missing; the rest say once, few, many or name a class of expanded clone.

CDR3 protein: CASSQLGAPYEQYF
CDR3 DNA: TGTGCCAGCAGCCAATTGGGGGCGCCGTACGAGCAGTACTTC
clone size: -
CDR3 length: 14
D gene: -
V gene: TRBV14
J gene: TRBJ2-7

CDR3 protein: CASSLSGGIDIQYF
CDR3 DNA: TGCGCCAGCAGCTTGTCGGGGGGTATTGACATTCAGTACTTC
clone size: -
CDR3 length: 14
D gene: TRBD2
V gene: TRBV5-1
J gene: TRBJ2-4

CDR3 protein: CASSFPSGRGNEQFF
CDR3 DNA: TGTGCCAGCAGCTTCCCTAGCGGGAGAGGGAATGAGCAGTTCTTC
clone size: -
CDR3 length: 15
D gene: TRBD2
V gene: TRBV5-4
J gene: TRBJ2-1

CDR3 protein: CASSLSGTVNTGELFF
CDR3 DNA: TGTGCCAGCAGCTTGTCAGGGACTGTGAACACCGGGGAGCTGTTTTTT
clone size: -
CDR3 length: 16
D gene: -
V gene: TRBV5-5
J gene: TRBJ2-2

CDR3 protein: CASSLRRERDTQYF
CDR3 DNA: TGCGCCAGCAGCTTGAGGCGGGAGCGAGATACGCAGTATTTT
clone size: -
CDR3 length: 14
D gene: TRBD2
V gene: TRBV5-1
J gene: TRBJ2-3

CDR3 protein: CASSFSGGGEFVDEQYF
CDR3 DNA: TGTGCCAGCAGTTTTTCGGGAGGGGGTGAGTTCGTAGACGAGCAGTACTTC
clone size: -
CDR3 length: 17
D gene: TRBD2
V gene: TRBV28
J gene: TRBJ2-7

CDR3 protein: CASSVGSQTYEQYF
CDR3 DNA: TGTGCCAGCAGCGTAGGGAGTCAGACCTACGAGCAGTACTTC
clone size: -
CDR3 length: 14
D gene: -
V gene: TRBV9
J gene: TRBJ2-7

CDR3 protein: CASSTGRREEKLFF
CDR3 DNA: TGCGCCAGCAGCACGGGCCGACGGGAGGAAAAACTGTTTTTT
clone size: few
CDR3 length: 14
D gene: -
V gene: TRBV5-1
J gene: TRBJ1-4

CDR3 protein: CASSRGTGTHEQYF
CDR3 DNA: TGTGCCAGCAGCCGAGGGACAGGGACCCACGAGCAGTACTTC
clone size: -
CDR3 length: 14
D gene: TRBD1
V gene: TRBV7-9
J gene: TRBJ2-7

CDR3 protein: CASRGRGAGNTIYF
CDR3 DNA: TGTGCCAGCAGAGGCAGGGGCGCAGGAAACACCATATATTTT
clone size: -
CDR3 length: 14
D gene: -
V gene: TRBV14
J gene: TRBJ1-3

CDR3 protein: CASSLVGKGAEQYF
CDR3 DNA: TGTGCCAGCAGTTTGGTTGGAAAGGGGGCTGAGCAGTACTTC
clone size: -
CDR3 length: 14
D gene: TRBD1
V gene: TRBV28
J gene: TRBJ2-7

CDR3 protein: CASSKDWNYEQYF
CDR3 DNA: TGTGCCAGCAGCAAGGACTGGAACTACGAGCAGTACTTC
clone size: -
CDR3 length: 13
D gene: -
V gene: TRBV7-2
J gene: TRBJ2-7

CDR3 protein: CASSQGTMGRGYGYTF
CDR3 DNA: TGCGCCAGCAGCCAAGGGACTATGGGCAGGGGGTATGGCTACACCTTC
clone size: -
CDR3 length: 16
D gene: TRBD1
V gene: TRBV4-3
J gene: TRBJ1-2

CDR3 protein: CASTPRGHTGELFF
CDR3 DNA: TGTGCCAGCACGCCCAGAGGCCACACCGGGGAGCTGTTTTTT
clone size: -
CDR3 length: 14
D gene: -
V gene: TRBV9
J gene: TRBJ2-2

CDR3 protein: CAISESRRDRVGHNYGYTF
CDR3 DNA: TGTGCCATCAGTGAGTCGAGACGGGACAGGGTCGGGCATAACTATGGCTACACCTTC
clone size: -
CDR3 length: 19
D gene: TRBD1
V gene: TRBV10-3
J gene: TRBJ1-2

CDR3 protein: CASSVLAGTNTGELFF
CDR3 DNA: TGTGCCAGCAGCGTTCTAGCGGGAACGAACACCGGGGAGCTGTTTTTT
clone size: -
CDR3 length: 16
D gene: TRBD2
V gene: TRBV9
J gene: TRBJ2-2

CDR3 protein: CASSPSWTIHAGTSVSYNEQFF
CDR3 DNA: TGCGCCAGCAGCCCCTCCTGGACCATTCATGCCGGGACTAGCGTCTCCTACAATGAGCAGTTCTTC
clone size: -
CDR3 length: 22
D gene: TRBD2
V gene: TRBV5-1
J gene: TRBJ2-1

CDR3 protein: CASSLGSSSYNEQFF
CDR3 DNA: TGTGCCAGCAGTTTGGGGAGTAGCTCCTACAATGAGCAGTTCTTC
clone size: once
CDR3 length: 15
D gene: -
V gene: TRBV27
J gene: TRBJ2-1

CDR3 protein: CASSLGQGIGEQYF
CDR3 DNA: TGTGCCAGCAGCTTAGGGCAGGGCATCGGCGAGCAGTACTTC
clone size: -
CDR3 length: 14
D gene: -
V gene: TRBV11-2
J gene: TRBJ2-7

CDR3 protein: CASSAQALANYGYTF
CDR3 DNA: TGTGCCAGCAGCGCACAGGCTCTGGCTAACTATGGCTACACCTTC
clone size: -
CDR3 length: 15
D gene: -
V gene: TRBV7-8
J gene: TRBJ1-2

CDR3 protein: CASSRLAGLLNEQYF
CDR3 DNA: TGTGCCAGCAGTAGGCTAGCGGGATTATTGAACGAGCAGTACTTC
clone size: once
CDR3 length: 15
D gene: TRBD2
V gene: TRBV2
J gene: TRBJ2-7

CDR3 protein: CASSRYTPGTPNTEAFF
CDR3 DNA: TGTGCCAGCAGTCGATACACTCCCGGGACACCGAACACTGAAGCTTTCTTT
clone size: -
CDR3 length: 17
D gene: -
V gene: TRBV27
J gene: TRBJ1-1

CDR3 protein: CASRQGRYEQYF
CDR3 DNA: TGTGCCAGCAGGCAGGGGCGGTACGAGCAGTACTTC
clone size: -
CDR3 length: 12
D gene: -
V gene: TRBV2
J gene: TRBJ2-7

CDR3 protein: CASRPTGGQPQHF
CDR3 DNA: TGTGCCAGCAGACCTACTGGCGGTCAGCCCCAGCATTTT
clone size: -
CDR3 length: 13
D gene: -
V gene: TRBV28
J gene: TRBJ1-5

CDR3 protein: CARQGQGPDTQYF
CDR3 DNA: TGTGCCAGGCAGGGACAGGGCCCAGATACGCAGTATTTT
clone size: -
CDR3 length: 13
D gene: -
V gene: TRBV21-1
J gene: TRBJ2-3

CDR3 protein: CASSLVEGNQPQHF
CDR3 DNA: TGTGCCAGCAGCCTCGTGGAGGGCAATCAGCCCCAGCATTTT
clone size: -
CDR3 length: 14
D gene: -
V gene: TRBV6-5
J gene: TRBJ1-5

CDR3 protein: CASSLAQRGTQYF
CDR3 DNA: TGTGCCAGCAGTTTAGCCCAGCGGGGTACGCAGTATTTT
clone size: -
CDR3 length: 13
D gene: TRBD2
V gene: TRBV27
J gene: TRBJ2-3

CDR3 protein: CASSLSGTSGSSSKNIQYF
CDR3 DNA: TGTGCCAGCAGTTTATCCGGGACTAGCGGGAGTAGTTCCAAAAACATTCAGTACTTC
clone size: -
CDR3 length: 19
D gene: TRBD2
V gene: TRBV28
J gene: TRBJ2-4

CDR3 protein: CASSLAGTTYEQYF
CDR3 DNA: TGCGCCAGCAGCTTGGCAGGGACAACCTACGAGCAGTACTTC
clone size: -
CDR3 length: 14
D gene: -
V gene: TRBV5-1
J gene: TRBJ2-7

CDR3 protein: CASRDRDRGFGFF
CDR3 DNA: TGTGCCAGCAGAGACCGGGACAGGGGTTTTGGTTTCTTT
clone size: -
CDR3 length: 13
D gene: TRBD1
V gene: TRBV19
J gene: TRBJ1-1

CDR3 protein: CASSQDVRRGLAGNTGELFF
CDR3 DNA: TGCGCCAGCAGCCAGGACGTTAGGCGGGGGCTAGCGGGAAACACCGGGGAGCTGTTTTTT
clone size: -
CDR3 length: 20
D gene: TRBD2
V gene: TRBV4-1
J gene: TRBJ2-2

CDR3 protein: CASGLGGGDEQFF
CDR3 DNA: TGTGCTAGTGGTTTGGGGGGGGGCGATGAGCAGTTCTTC
clone size: -
CDR3 length: 13
D gene: -
V gene: TRBV12-5
J gene: TRBJ2-1

CDR3 protein: CASSYSRGGSSQGYTF
CDR3 DNA: TGTGCCAGCAGTTACTCTCGAGGAGGGTCAAGTCAGGGCTACACCTTC
clone size: -
CDR3 length: 16
D gene: -
V gene: TRBV6-6
J gene: TRBJ1-2

CDR3 protein: CASSQDAGGSGEQFF
CDR3 DNA: TGCGCCAGCAGCCAGGACGCCGGCGGAAGCGGTGAGCAGTTCTTC
clone size: -
CDR3 length: 15
D gene: -
V gene: TRBV4-1
J gene: TRBJ2-1

CDR3 protein: CAWAGQGDSTGELFF
CDR3 DNA: TGTGCCTGGGCCGGACAGGGCGATAGCACCGGGGAGCTGTTTTTT
clone size: -
CDR3 length: 15
D gene: TRBD1
V gene: TRBV30
J gene: TRBJ2-2

CDR3 protein: CASNGQLNEKLFF
CDR3 DNA: TGTGCCAGCAACGGACAGTTAAATGAAAAACTGTTTTTT
clone size: -
CDR3 length: 13
D gene: -
V gene: TRBV28
J gene: TRBJ1-4

CDR3 protein: CASSSGTGGNSGNTIYF
CDR3 DNA: TGCGCCAGCAGTTCTGGGACAGGGGGCAACTCTGGAAACACCATATATTTT
clone size: -
CDR3 length: 17
D gene: TRBD1
V gene: TRBV5-1
J gene: TRBJ1-3

CDR3 protein: CSVEDRGQGYF
CDR3 DNA: TGCAGCGTTGAAGATCGGGGACAGGGGTATTTT
clone size: -
CDR3 length: 11
D gene: TRBD1
V gene: TRBV29-1
J gene: TRBJ1-3

CDR3 protein: CASSGRLTRDNEQFF
CDR3 DNA: TGTGCCAGCAGCGGAAGGCTTACGCGGGACAATGAGCAGTTCTTC
clone size: once
CDR3 length: 15
D gene: -
V gene: TRBV6-1
J gene: TRBJ2-1

CDR3 protein: CASSANHRGSNEQYF
CDR3 DNA: TGTGCCAGCAGCGCCAACCACAGGGGGAGCAACGAGCAGTACTTC
clone size: -
CDR3 length: 15
D gene: TRBD1
V gene: TRBV9
J gene: TRBJ2-7

CDR3 protein: CASSLRVRDFSSEQFF
CDR3 DNA: TGTGCCAGCAGCTTGAGGGTCCGGGACTTCTCTAGTGAGCAGTTCTTC
clone size: few
CDR3 length: 16
D gene: -
V gene: TRBV5-6
J gene: TRBJ2-1

CDR3 protein: CASSLGLAGTGELFF
CDR3 DNA: TGTGCCAGCAGCTTAGGACTAGCGGGGACCGGGGAGCTGTTTTTT
clone size: -
CDR3 length: 15
D gene: TRBD2
V gene: TRBV7-3
J gene: TRBJ2-2

CDR3 protein: CASTPRGGRDTEAFF
CDR3 DNA: TGTGCCAGCACCCCCCGGGGGGGGAGAGACACTGAAGCTTTCTTT
clone size: -
CDR3 length: 15
D gene: -
V gene: TRBV6-5
J gene: TRBJ1-1

CDR3 protein: CASSLLAGADNEQFF
CDR3 DNA: TGCGCCAGCAGCTTATTAGCGGGAGCGGACAATGAGCAGTTCTTC
clone size: -
CDR3 length: 15
D gene: TRBD2
V gene: TRBV5-1
J gene: TRBJ2-1

CDR3 protein: CASSLAVIVGYGYTF
CDR3 DNA: TGTGCCAGCAGCTTAGCGGTTATCGTCGGCTATGGCTACACCTTC
clone size: -
CDR3 length: 15
D gene: -
V gene: TRBV7-2
J gene: TRBJ1-2

CDR3 protein: CASSQGRSNQPQHF
CDR3 DNA: TGTGCCAGTAGTCAGGGGAGAAGCAATCAGCCCCAGCATTTT
clone size: -
CDR3 length: 14
D gene: -
V gene: TRBV19
J gene: TRBJ1-5

CDR3 protein: CVSSLMQRETDTQYF
CDR3 DNA: TGTGTCAGCAGCTTAATGCAGCGGGAGACAGATACGCAGTATTTT
clone size: -
CDR3 length: 15
D gene: TRBD2
V gene: TRBV11-3
J gene: TRBJ2-3

CDR3 protein: CASSPGRAGEVGGELFF
CDR3 DNA: TGTGCCAGCTCACCAGGCCGCGCGGGAGAAGTTGGCGGGGAGCTGTTTTTT
clone size: -
CDR3 length: 17
D gene: TRBD2
V gene: TRBV18
J gene: TRBJ2-2